The clone carrying this TCR beta chain was counted ten times or more. These data originate in a study of T cells in Graves' hyperthyroidism and ophthalmopathy. Trimming removed 1 base at V and 3 bases at J, with 11 bases between. Germline CDR1 and CDR2: SGHDT and YYEEEE. The CDR3 sequence is 14 residues long. Any patient presenting with uncontrolled infection, other autoimmune disease, pregnancy or lactation was left out. The CDR3 regions of TCR beta were amplified from RNA transcripts. When the TCR CDR3 underwent first-round RT-PCR, the HTBI primer set was used. TCRdb fed the multiplex PCR reads into MiXCR, producing one record per CDR3 protein. Of 250,000 or so distinct CDR3 sequences listed, 12% to 15% are singletons.

The sequenced material came from blood. The chain is built from TRBV5-6 and TRBJ2-7; D may match TRBD1 or TRBD2 (6 bases each). The TCR originated in a woman in her forties or fifties with Graves' hyperthyroidism that later progressed to Graves' ophthalmopathy. CDR3 sequence (DNA): TGTGCCAGCAGCTTGTGGGGGGACAACTACGAGCAGTACTTC. Its protein product is CASSLWGDNYEQYF.